These T cell receptor beta chains were read from a single sample in a study of T cell responses to AZD1222 COVID-19 vaccine. The data were produced by immunoSEQ multiplex PCR, yet TCRdb's version contains in-frame clones alone and is incomplete. The table has about 150,000 clones, over 90% seen once; the top ten hold 1.5%. Sequences were derived from peripheral blood, sampled 28 days after the second AZD1222 dose. The receptors here all came from an adult who received the AZD1222 COVID-19 vaccine. Both conserved end residues are part of each CDR3. The order of the fields is J gene, D gene, CDR3 length, clone size, V gene, CDR3 protein, CDR3 DNA. D genes are given only for firm matches. Only some rows state a clone size, as once, few, many or a class for expanded clones.

J gene: TRBJ2-1
D gene: TRBD1
CDR3 length: 15
clone size: -
V gene: TRBV4-1
CDR3 protein: CASSQPGQGYNEQFF
CDR3 DNA: TGCGCCAGCAGCCAACCGGGACAGGGATACAATGAGCAGTTCTTC

J gene: TRBJ1-5
D gene: -
CDR3 length: 12
clone size: -
V gene: TRBV15
CDR3 protein: CATGGADGPQHF
CDR3 DNA: TGTGCCACCGGGGGGGCAGACGGGCCCCAGCATTTT

J gene: TRBJ1-1
D gene: TRBD1
CDR3 length: 15
clone size: -
V gene: TRBV5-1
CDR3 protein: CASSFTTGRNTEAFF
CDR3 DNA: TGCGCCAGCAGCTTTACGACAGGGAGGAACACTGAAGCTTTCTTT

J gene: TRBJ2-5
D gene: -
CDR3 length: 12
clone size: -
V gene: TRBV19
CDR3 protein: CASRQAGETQYF
CDR3 DNA: TGTGCCAGTAGACAAGCGGGAGAGACCCAGTACTTC

J gene: TRBJ2-3
D gene: -
CDR3 length: 17
clone size: -
V gene: TRBV5-1
CDR3 protein: CASSFGGGGVRTDTQYF
CDR3 DNA: TGCGCCAGCAGCTTCGGGGGCGGGGGTGTTCGCACAGATACGCAGTATTTT

J gene: TRBJ2-2
D gene: -
CDR3 length: 13
clone size: -
V gene: TRBV6-2/TRBV6-3
CDR3 protein: CASSYSGTGELFF
CDR3 DNA: TGTGCCAGCAGTTACTCAGGCACCGGGGAGCTGTTTTTT

J gene: TRBJ2-7
D gene: -
CDR3 length: 16
clone size: -
V gene: TRBV5-8
CDR3 protein: CASSLVYDSGGYEQYF
CDR3 DNA: TGTGCCAGCAGCTTGGTTTATGACAGTGGTGGGTACGAGCAGTACTTC

J gene: TRBJ2-7
D gene: -
CDR3 length: 15
clone size: -
V gene: TRBV3-1/TRBV3-2
CDR3 protein: CASSQDRGPRGEQYF
CDR3 DNA: TGTGCCAGCAGCCAAGATAGAGGACCCCGCGGGGAGCAGTACTTC

J gene: TRBJ1-2
D gene: -
CDR3 length: 16
clone size: -
V gene: TRBV4-1
CDR3 protein: CASSQVITGQVYGYTF
CDR3 DNA: TGCGCCAGCAGCCAAGTTATTACGGGACAAGTATATGGCTACACCTTC

J gene: TRBJ2-2
D gene: TRBD2
CDR3 length: 15
clone size: -
V gene: TRBV9
CDR3 protein: CASSVGGRGTGELFF
CDR3 DNA: TGTGCCAGCAGCGTAGGCGGGAGAGGGACCGGGGAGCTGTTTTTT

J gene: TRBJ1-3
D gene: TRBD1
CDR3 length: 14
clone size: -
V gene: TRBV19
CDR3 protein: CASLDRGPGNTIYF
CDR3 DNA: TGTGCCAGTCTGGACAGGGGGCCTGGAAACACCATATATTTT

J gene: TRBJ2-2
D gene: -
CDR3 length: 16
clone size: -
V gene: TRBV7-3
CDR3 protein: CASSLDAGPNTGELFF
CDR3 DNA: TGTGCCAGCAGCTTAGATGCGGGACCGAACACCGGGGAGCTGTTTTTT

J gene: TRBJ1-6
D gene: TRBD1
CDR3 length: 18
clone size: -
V gene: TRBV28
CDR3 protein: CASSLPYYRTGGRSPLHF
CDR3 DNA: TGTGCCAGCAGTCTACCATACTATAGGACAGGGGGCCGATCACCCCTCCACTTT

J gene: TRBJ1-2
D gene: -
CDR3 length: 14
clone size: -
V gene: TRBV11-2
CDR3 protein: CASSKGGGNYGYTF
CDR3 DNA: TGTGCCAGCAGCAAAGGGGGGGGAAACTATGGCTACACCTTC

J gene: TRBJ1-1
D gene: -
CDR3 length: 13
clone size: -
V gene: TRBV7-9
CDR3 protein: CASSNILGAEAFF
CDR3 DNA: TGTGCCAGCTCGAATATTTTGGGGGCTGAAGCTTTCTTT

J gene: TRBJ2-5
D gene: -
CDR3 length: 14
clone size: -
V gene: TRBV20-1
CDR3 protein: CSASKVVGSETQYF
CDR3 DNA: TGCAGTGCTAGTAAGGTAGTGGGTAGCGAGACCCAGTACTTC

J gene: TRBJ2-1
D gene: TRBD2
CDR3 length: 17
clone size: -
V gene: TRBV18
CDR3 protein: CASSLGTSGSSYNEQFF
CDR3 DNA: TGTGCCAGCTCACTCGGGACTAGCGGAAGCTCCTACAATGAGCAGTTCTTC

J gene: TRBJ1-3
D gene: -
CDR3 length: 15
clone size: -
V gene: TRBV5-6
CDR3 protein: CASSWGAGPGNTIYF
CDR3 DNA: TGTGCCAGCAGCTGGGGTGCAGGGCCTGGAAACACCATATATTTT

J gene: TRBJ2-3
D gene: TRBD1
CDR3 length: 15
clone size: -
V gene: TRBV11-2
CDR3 protein: CASTKQGELGDTQYF
CDR3 DNA: TGTGCCAGCACCAAACAGGGGGAGCTTGGGGATACGCAGTATTTT

J gene: TRBJ1-1
D gene: -
CDR3 length: 11
clone size: -
V gene: TRBV18
CDR3 protein: CASHGETEAFF
CDR3 DNA: TGTGCCAGCCACGGGGAGACTGAAGCTTTCTTT

J gene: TRBJ2-5
D gene: -
CDR3 length: 13
clone size: -
V gene: TRBV7-6
CDR3 protein: CASSLNLGETQYF
CDR3 DNA: TGTGCCAGCAGCCTCAACCTTGGGGAGACCCAGTACTTC

J gene: TRBJ2-1
D gene: TRBD2
CDR3 length: 15
clone size: -
V gene: TRBV27
CDR3 protein: CASSWTSGRADEQFF
CDR3 DNA: TGTGCCAGCAGTTGGACTAGCGGGAGGGCCGATGAGCAGTTCTTC

J gene: TRBJ2-7
D gene: TRBD2
CDR3 length: 14
clone size: -
V gene: TRBV5-1
CDR3 protein: CASSGTSGIYEQYF
CDR3 DNA: TGCGCCAGCAGCGGTACTAGCGGGATCTACGAGCAGTACTTC

J gene: TRBJ2-3
D gene: TRBD2
CDR3 length: 15
clone size: -
V gene: TRBV4-1
CDR3 protein: CASSHVAGDGRTQYF
CDR3 DNA: TGCGCCAGCAGCCATGTAGCGGGGGACGGCAGGACGCAGTATTTT

J gene: TRBJ1-1
D gene: -
CDR3 length: 13
clone size: -
V gene: TRBV16
CDR3 protein: CASSQRQGSEAFF
CDR3 DNA: TGTGCCAGCAGCCAACGGCAGGGAAGTGAAGCTTTCTTT

J gene: TRBJ1-2
D gene: TRBD1
CDR3 length: 13
clone size: once
V gene: TRBV28
CDR3 protein: CASSLTGSYGYTF
CDR3 DNA: TGTGCCAGCAGCTTGACAGGGAGCTATGGCTACACCTTC